This is a list of T cell receptor beta chains from one sample in a study of cytomegalovirus exposure and HLA in healthy donors. The assay was immunoSEQ multiplex PCR, and TCRdb's table has in-frame clones only and misses some. The table lists roughly 150,000 clones, roughly 80% of them singletons. The sequenced sample consisted of PBMCs. These receptors were collected from a male donor in good health and CMV-seronegative. The CDR3 runs from the conserved cysteine through the conserved F or W. The order of the fields is J gene, CDR3 length, D gene, V gene, clone size, CDR3 DNA, CDR3 protein. D genes are given only for firm matches. Rows give clone size only sometimes, using once, few, many, or a class for an expanded clone.

j_gene: TRBJ1-6
len: 14
d_gene: NA
v_gene: TRBV5-4
abundance: NA
CDR3nt: TGTGCCAGCAGCTGGGAGGGGCAGGGATCACCCCTCCACTTT
CDR3aa: CASSWEGQGSPLHF

j_gene: TRBJ1-5
len: 14
d_gene: NA
v_gene: TRBV6-6
abundance: NA
CDR3nt: TGTGCCAGCAGTTTGCAGGGTTGGGATCAGCCCCAGCATTTT
CDR3aa: CASSLQGWDQPQHF

j_gene: TRBJ2-3
len: 13
d_gene: NA
v_gene: TRBV19
abundance: NA
CDR3nt: TGTGCCAGTAGTATAGATACACAGGTGGCGCAGTATTTT
CDR3aa: CASSIDTQVAQYF

j_gene: TRBJ2-5
len: 14
d_gene: TRBD1
v_gene: TRBV10-3
abundance: NA
CDR3nt: TGTGCCACGAGGGCACGGACAGGACAAGAGACCCAGTACTTC
CDR3aa: CATRARTGQETQYF

j_gene: TRBJ2-1
len: 12
d_gene: NA
v_gene: TRBV29-1
abundance: NA
CDR3nt: TGCAGCGCTCTACCGGGTTCCAATGAGCAGTTCTTC
CDR3aa: CSALPGSNEQFF

j_gene: TRBJ2-7
len: 15
d_gene: NA
v_gene: TRBV14
abundance: once
CDR3nt: TGTGCCAGCAGCCAAGAGTTTGGCAGGGGTTACGAGCAGTACTTC
CDR3aa: CASSQEFGRGYEQYF

j_gene: TRBJ1-5
len: 14
d_gene: NA
v_gene: TRBV6-5
abundance: NA
CDR3nt: TGTGCCAGCAGTAGCTACCAGGGGACTCAGCCCCAGCATTTT
CDR3aa: CASSSYQGTQPQHF

j_gene: TRBJ1-1
len: 14
d_gene: NA
v_gene: TRBV19
abundance: NA
CDR3nt: TGTGCCAGTAGTATACCGAACATGAACACTGAAGCTTTCTTT
CDR3aa: CASSIPNMNTEAFF

j_gene: TRBJ2-2
len: 13
d_gene: TRBD1
v_gene: TRBV29-1
abundance: NA
CDR3nt: TGCAGCATCCGGCCAGGGGGCACCGGGGAGCTGTTTTTT
CDR3aa: CSIRPGGTGELFF

j_gene: TRBJ1-1
len: 15
d_gene: NA
v_gene: TRBV9
abundance: NA
CDR3nt: TGTGCCAGCAGCCCCCCGGGGGGAATGAACACTGAAGCTTTCTTT
CDR3aa: CASSPPGGMNTEAFF

j_gene: TRBJ2-7
len: 16
d_gene: TRBD2
v_gene: TRBV9
abundance: NA
CDR3nt: TGTGCCAGCAGCAAGGGGGTACGGGAGGGCCTTGGCGAGCAGTACTTC
CDR3aa: CASSKGVREGLGEQYF

j_gene: TRBJ1-3
len: 12
d_gene: NA
v_gene: TRBV7-9
abundance: NA
CDR3nt: TGTGCCAGCGGCACAGGGGGAAACACCATATATTTT
CDR3aa: CASGTGGNTIYF

j_gene: TRBJ2-1
len: 17
d_gene: NA
v_gene: TRBV7-9
abundance: NA
CDR3nt: TGTGCCAGCAGCCTAGGGGGGGTCCTGATGTCCTACAATGAGCAGTTCTTC
CDR3aa: CASSLGGVLMSYNEQFF

j_gene: TRBJ1-1
len: 15
d_gene: NA
v_gene: TRBV18
abundance: NA
CDR3nt: TGTGCCAGCTCACCTTTCGGACAGATCAACACTGAAGCTTTCTTT
CDR3aa: CASSPFGQINTEAFF

j_gene: TRBJ1-1
len: 13
d_gene: NA
v_gene: TRBV7-9
abundance: few
CDR3nt: TGTGCCAGCAGGGTTCCGGGTTTAACTGAAGCTTTCTTT
CDR3aa: CASRVPGLTEAFF

j_gene: TRBJ2-7
len: 14
d_gene: TRBD2
v_gene: TRBV2
abundance: NA
CDR3nt: TGTGCCAGTCTCCGCGGACTAGCGGGAGGAGAGCAGTACTTC
CDR3aa: CASLRGLAGGEQYF

j_gene: TRBJ1-1
len: 14
d_gene: NA
v_gene: TRBV5-1
abundance: NA
CDR3nt: TGCGCCAGCAGCTTCGGCGGACAGAACACTGAAGCTTTCTTT
CDR3aa: CASSFGGQNTEAFF

j_gene: TRBJ2-2
len: 14
d_gene: NA
v_gene: TRBV5-1
abundance: NA
CDR3nt: TGCGCCAGCAGCTTGGAACTAGATCCCGGGGAGCTGTTTTTT
CDR3aa: CASSLELDPGELFF

j_gene: TRBJ1-1
len: 15
d_gene: TRBD1
v_gene: TRBV2
abundance: NA
CDR3nt: TGTGCCAGCACCGGTAGGGGGCCCCCGAACACTGAAGCTTTCTTT
CDR3aa: CASTGRGPPNTEAFF

j_gene: TRBJ1-5
len: 12
d_gene: NA
v_gene: TRBV30
abundance: NA
CDR3nt: TGTGCCTGGGGGGGGGAAAATCAGCCCCAGCATTTT
CDR3aa: CAWGGENQPQHF

j_gene: TRBJ1-2
len: 14
d_gene: TRBD1
v_gene: TRBV11-3
abundance: NA
CDR3nt: TGTGCCAGCAGCTTAGTGGGACAGGGGCTAGGCTACACCTTC
CDR3aa: CASSLVGQGLGYTF

j_gene: TRBJ2-5
len: 15
d_gene: NA
v_gene: TRBV7-2
abundance: NA
CDR3nt: TGTGCCAGCAGCTTAGATTTTAGCGGAAAGGCGACCCAGTACTTC
CDR3aa: CASSLDFSGKATQYF